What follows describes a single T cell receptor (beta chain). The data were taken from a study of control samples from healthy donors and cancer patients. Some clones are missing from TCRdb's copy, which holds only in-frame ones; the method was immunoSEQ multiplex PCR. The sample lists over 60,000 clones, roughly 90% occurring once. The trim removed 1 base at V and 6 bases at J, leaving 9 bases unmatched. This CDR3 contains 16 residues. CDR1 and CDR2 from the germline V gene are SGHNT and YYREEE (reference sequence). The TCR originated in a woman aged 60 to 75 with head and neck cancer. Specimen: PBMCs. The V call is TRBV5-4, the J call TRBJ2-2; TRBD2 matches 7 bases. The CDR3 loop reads CASSLLGTTFPGELFF. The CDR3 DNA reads TGTGCCAGCAGCTTGTTAGGGACTACGTTCCCCGGGGAGCTGTTTTTT.